The 16 T cell receptor beta chains below all came from one sample that was sequenced in a study of regulatory T cells in long-lasting Graves disease. Noted time point: newly diagnosed GD, antithyroid drugs for less than 3 months. The authors made the TCR library using RNA they extracted from PBMCs. Arm-PCR of CDR3 regions with iRepertoire HTBI primers generated TCR beta libraries. Each CDR3 protein gets one entry after TCRdb re-called the multiplex PCR reads with MiXCR. The sample includes 560,000 or so distinct CDR3 sequences, roughly 15% of them seen just once. The same data also contributed to another study, on T cells in Graves' hyperthyroidism and ophthalmopathy.

This sample comprised peripheral blood mononuclear cells (PBMCs), obtained at new diagnosis, from a patient treated with antithyroid drugs. The receptor source for this set is a man aged 18-30 years with Graves disease.

The rearrangement joins TRBV14 to TRBJ2-3, with TRBD1 matching over 10 bases. The CDR3 is 16 amino acids. Germline CDR1 and CDR2: SGHDN and FVKESK. The V and J ends lost 4 bases and 6 bases, in that order; junction bases with no gene match: 10. CDR3 region: CASSPRTGGLRDTQYF. CDR3 coding DNA: TGTGCCAGCAGCCCTAGGACAGGGGGATTACGGGATACGCAGTATTTT.

This clonotype was seen many times. The chain's CDR3 is CASSLGRSRTEAFF. In DNA, the CDR3 is TGTGCCAGCAGCCTGGGGCGTTCGCGGACTGAAGCTTTCTTT. The V gene is TRBV28, the J gene TRBJ1-1; tentative D call: TRBD1 (5 bases). With 6 bases removed from V and 5 bases from J, the gap between germline ends came to 16 bases. The length of the CDR3 is 14 residues. Germline lookup yields CDR1 MDHEN and CDR2 SYDVKM.

This clonotype was counted many times. The V gene is TRBV7-2, the J gene TRBJ2-1; D may match TRBD1 or TRBD2 (5 bases each). In germline, CDR1 is SGHTA, CDR2 FQGNSA. The CDR3 runs 15 residues. V lost 7 bases and J 1 base, leaving 14 bases between the germline ends. This CDR3 is CASTTRGRSYNEQFF. CDR3 DNA: TGTGCCAGCACCACCCGGGGCAGGTCCTACAATGAGCAGTTCTTC.

This chain connects TRBV3-1 to TRBJ2-7, with TRBD2 identical over 9 bases. CDR1 is LGHDT, CDR2 YNNKEL, per germline (reference sequence). Unmatched junction bases numbered 9, after V lost 3 bases and J lost 3 bases. This CDR3 contains 16 residues. Written as DNA, the CDR3 is TGTGCCAGCAGCCACCCCTTGCGGGAGGGGGACTACGAGCAGTACTTC. It is translated as CASSHPLREGDYEQYF.

This clonotype was counted a few times. The chain couples TRBV5-1 to TRBJ2-3, with 7 positions matching TRBD2. Germline CDR1 and CDR2: SGHRS and YFSETQ. The ends lost 4 bases at V and 4 bases at J; junction bases unmatched: 3. The CDR3 is made up of 13 amino acids. The DNA for the CDR3 is TGCGCCAGCAGCGATCTAGCGGCAGATACGCAGTATTTT. Translating it yields CASSDLAADTQYF.

The V call is TRBV9, the J call TRBJ2-7, with a weak D call TRBD2 (6 bases). Trimming stripped 1 base from V and 0 bases from J, with 17 bases between. The CDR3 contains 17 residues. CDR1 and CDR2 from the germline V gene are SGDLS and YYNGEE. CDR3 nucleotide sequence: TGTGCCAGCAGCGTATCTGCCGGTGCGGGGATCTCCTACGAGCAGTACTTC. Translation gives CASSVSAGAGISYEQYF.

This clonotype appeared many times. The chain joins TRBV13 to TRBJ2-3; 14 bases fit TRBD2. The CDR3 covers 17 residues. Germline V CDR1 and CDR2: PRHDT, FYEKMQ (reference sequence). V shed 5 bases and J 4 bases; nucleotides not matched to a gene: 8. Here the CDR3 reads CASSPTGTSGSADTQYF. The CDR3 region has the DNA TGTGCCAGCAGCCCAACCGGGACTAGCGGGAGTGCAGATACGCAGTATTTT.

This clonotype was found once. The chain combines TRBV6-1 with TRBJ1-1; TRBD1 matches at 10 bases. This CDR3 is 15 amino acids long. Germline trimming cut 7 bases from V and 4 bases from J; bases unmatched to any gene: 9. Germline V gene sequence: CDR1 MNHNS, CDR2 SASEGT. The DNA of the CDR3 is TGTGCCAGCATTCCGGGACAGGGGTACAGCACTGAAGCTTTCTTT. This gives the protein CASIPGQGYSTEAFF.

This clonotype was picked up many times. The chain is built from TRBV28 and TRBJ2-1; D is possibly TRBD1 (6 bases). Trimming took 11 bases from V and 15 from J, leaving 20 bases between them. The CDR3 is 11 residues long. Germline V gene sequence: CDR1 MDHEN, CDR2 SYDVKM. CDR3 residues: CASRSRQVRFF. DNA for the CDR3: TGTGCCTCCCGGTCACGACAGGTCCGGTTCTTC.

This clonotype was seen repeatedly, ten times or more. The V and J genes are TRBV3-1 and TRBJ1-1, with D unclear. The CDR3 totals 11 residues. Between the trimmed V and J ends, which lost 10 bases and 2 bases, there was a span of 8 bases. Germline values: CDR1 LGHDT, CDR2 YNNKEL (reference sequence). CDR3: CATSRNTEAFF. The CDR3 nucleotides read TGTGCCACCTCGCGAAACACTGAAGCTTTCTTT. The whole variable domain, remainder taken from reference TRBV3-1 and TRBJ1-1, is DTAVSQTPKYLVTQMGNDKSIKCEQNLGHDTMYWYKQDSKKFLKIMFSYNNKELIINETVPNRFSPKSPDKAHLNLHINSLELGDSAVYFCATSRNTEAFFGQGTRLTVV.

This clonotype was seen repeatedly, ten times or more. This sequence joins TRBV10-3 and TRBJ2-2; weak D call: TRBD1 (5 bases). This CDR3 comprises 16 residues. The V end lost 3 bases, the J end lost 4 bases, and 15 bases lay between the germline ends. Germline V gene lookup returns CDR1 ENHRY and CDR2 SYGVKD. The chain's CDR3 is CAISDPGILGTGELFF. The CDR3 DNA reads TGTGCCATCAGTGACCCAGGGATCCTTGGCACCGGGGAGCTGTTTTTT.

In its sample, this clonotype was seen a few times. The chain couples TRBV10-3 to TRBJ1-2; 7 nucleotides line up with TRBD1. Germline V gives CDR1 ENHRY, CDR2 SYGVKD. Unmatched junction bases numbered 9, after V lost 0 bases and J lost 5 bases. There are 16 residues in the CDR3. For the CDR3, the DNA is TGTGCCATCAGTGAGTCACAGAACAGGGGAAATTATGGCTACACCTTC. Translation gives CAISESQNRGNYGYTF.

This clonotype was found many times. The chain carries TRBV20-1 and TRBJ2-1; 7 bases match TRBD2. The CDR3 contains 17 residues. V gave up 1 base and J gave up 0 bases; unmatched junction bases: 9. Germline V gene lookup returns CDR1 DFQATT and CDR2 SNEGSKA (reference sequence). CDR3 nucleotides: TGCAGTGCTAGAGTATGGAGCGGGGTAGCCTCCTACAATGAGCAGTTCTTC. Translation gives CSARVWSGVASYNEQFF.

This clonotype has more than one count but fewer than ten. V gene TRBV20-1 combines with J gene TRBJ2-3; 13 positions match TRBD2. V gave up 5 bases and J gave up 3 bases; unmatched junction bases: 5. The length of the CDR3 is 15 residues. From germline, CDR1 is DFQATT and CDR2 SNEGSKA (reference sequence). CDR3: CSAAKLAGGTDTQYF. DNA for the CDR3: TGCAGTGCTGCTAAACTAGCGGGAGGGACAGATACGCAGTATTTT.

The chain couples TRBV29-1 to TRBJ2-7; TRBD2 aligns across 13 bases. CDR1 and CDR2 (germline): SQVTM, ANQGSEA. This CDR3 spans 14 amino acids. The V segment lost 4 bases and the J segment 7 bases; nucleotides outside the gene matches: 7. Here the CDR3 reads CSVGLAGGMWEQYF. The CDR3, as DNA: TGCAGCGTTGGACTAGCGGGGGGAATGTGGGAGCAGTACTTC.

This clonotype was detected only a few times. The rearrangement uses TRBV19 and TRBJ1-5; D perhaps matches TRBD1 (5 bases). V was pared by 5 bases and J by 6 bases, with 20 bases between. The V gene's germline CDR1 is LNHDA and CDR2 SQIVND (reference sequence). This CDR3 is 16 amino acids long. The CDR3 protein is CASSASQGIGGQPQHF. The CDR3 DNA reads as TGTGCCAGTAGTGCCTCACAAGGGATCGGGGGTCAGCCCCAGCATTTT.